These 23 T cell receptor beta chains were sequenced from one sample in a study of shared clonotypes between healthy human individuals. The data were produced by immunoSEQ multiplex PCR, yet TCRdb's version contains in-frame clones alone and is incomplete. Among a few million clones, just over 90% were seen once, and the ten largest hold over 0.12%. The specimen was naive CD4+ T cells sorted from blood. Described subset: CD45RA+ positively selected. Receptors were obtained from a young man in good health.

The rearrangement joins TRBV6-1 to TRBJ1-1; the D is unclear. The CDR3 loop spans 11 amino acids. Between the trimmed V and J ends, which lost 1 base and 6 bases, there was a span of 3 bases. Germline V gives CDR1 MNHNS, CDR2 SASEGT. CDR3 protein: CASSEESEAFF. In nucleotides, the CDR3 is TGTGCCAGCAGTGAAGAGTCTGAAGCTTTCTTT.

The chain links TRBV4-3 to TRBJ1-3; TRBD1 is a possible D gene (6 bases). CDR3 size: 16 residues. Trimming pared 0 bases from V and 4 bases from J, leaving 13 bases between. CDR1 LGHNA and CDR2 YSLEER come from the germline V gene. The CDR3 here is CASSQDAPGEGNTIYF. CDR3 coding DNA: TGCGCCAGCAGCCAAGATGCCCCAGGGGAGGGAAACACCATATATTTT.

This clone was seen only once. The same CDR3 also results from other DNA sequences found in this sample. V gene TRBV6-6 combines with J gene TRBJ2-1, with D uncertain. Germline V gene sequence: CDR1 MNHNY, CDR2 SVGAGI (reference sequence). The CDR3 runs to 13 residues. Trimming removed 2 bases at V and 1 base at J, with 3 bases between. The CDR3 region is CASSYESYNEQFF. CDR3 coding DNA: TGTGCCAGCAGTTACGAGTCCTACAATGAGCAGTTCTTC.

This clone was detected once. The rearrangement joins TRBV7-9 to TRBJ2-2; D remains ambiguous. Per the germline V gene, CDR1 is SEHNR and CDR2 is FQNEAQ (reference sequence). V was shortened by 9 bases and J by 2 bases, with 10 bases between the two germline ends. CDR3 length: 13 residues. CDR3 coding DNA: TGTGCCAGTACCCCCCCCAACACCGGGGAGCTGTTTTTT. Translated: CASTPPNTGELFF.

V usage is TRBV30 and J usage is TRBJ2-7, with 8 bases identical to TRBD2. The trim removed 8 bases at V and 5 bases at J, leaving 8 bases unmatched. Germline-derived CDR1 and CDR2 are GTSNPN and SVGIG (reference sequence). The CDR3 loop spans 12 amino acids. The CDR3 DNA reads as TGTGCCATGGCGGGGGGCAGGAACGAGCAGTACTTC. Translating it yields CAMAGGRNEQYF.

The V call is TRBV2, the J call TRBJ2-7; 9 bases align to TRBD2. The CDR3 sequence is 15 residues long. Germline lookup yields CDR1 SNHLY and CDR2 FYNNEI. V shed 2 bases and J 1 base; nucleotides not matched to a gene: 3. In DNA, the CDR3 is TGTGCCAGCAGTGAAAGGGGACTAGCATCCTACGAGCAGTACTTC. It translates to CASSERGLASYEQYF. Looking up the rest from reference TRBV2 and TRBJ2-7 gives the full variable domain: EPEVTQTPSHQVTQMGQEVILRCVPISNHLYFYWYRQILGQKVEFLVSFYNNEISEKSEIFDDQFSVERPDGSNFTLKIRSTKLEDSAMYFCASSERGLASYEQYFGPGTRLTVT.

V usage is TRBV9 and J usage is TRBJ2-2; 7 nucleotides match TRBD1. From germline, CDR1 is SGDLS and CDR2 YYNGEE. V gave up 0 bases and J gave up 1 base; unmatched junction bases: 12. This CDR3 is built from 19 residues. DNA for the CDR3: TGTGCCAGCAGCGTAGCGATAGGAATGGGACAGAAGAACACCGGGGAGCTGTTTTTT. Translating gives CASSVAIGMGQKNTGELFF. Using reference TRBV9 and TRBJ2-2 for the parts outside the CDR3, the full variable domain is DSGVTQTPKHLITATGQRVTLRCSPRSGDLSVYWYQQSLDQGLQFLIQYYNGEERAKGNILERFSAQQFPDLHSELNLSSLELGDSALYFCASSVAIGMGQKNTGELFFGEGSRLTVL.

This chain links TRBV19 with TRBJ2-1, with a possible D match to TRBD1 (6 bases). The V end was cut by 4 bases, the J end by 2 bases, with 9 bases between. This CDR3 is built from 14 residues. CDR1 and CDR2 (germline): LNHDA, SQIVND (reference sequence). DNA of the CDR3: TGTGCCAGTAGTAAAGGGGGTACCTACAATGAGCAGTTCTTC. This gives the protein CASSKGGTYNEQFF. Together with reference TRBV19 and TRBJ2-1, the CDR3 gives the full variable domain: DGGITQSPKYLFRKEGQNVTLSCEQNLNHDAMYWYRQDPGQGLRLIYYSQIVNDFQKGDIAEGYSVSREKKESFPLTVTSAQKNPTAFYLCASSKGGTYNEQFFGPGTRLTVL.

This chain joins TRBV30 and TRBJ1-6, with D possibly matching TRBD1 (6 bases). V lost 3 bases to trimming and J lost 6 bases, with 15 bases between them. This CDR3 spans 15 amino acids. Germline CDR1 and CDR2: GTSNPN and SVGIG (reference sequence). The CDR3 here is CAWRAGTRVNSPLHF. CDR3 sequence (DNA): TGTGCCTGGAGGGCGGGGACACGCGTTAATTCACCCCTCCACTTT.

Details on this clone: This sample includes further DNA sequences coding for the same CDR3. The chain links TRBV6-5 to TRBJ2-2; D is unclear. This CDR3 region has 12 residues. Trimming removed 6 bases at V and 5 bases at J, with 7 bases between. Looked up from germline, CDR1 is MNHEY and CDR2 is SVGAGI. The CDR3 DNA reads as TGTGCCAGCAGGGCCAGAACCGGGGAGCTGTTTTTT. Protein sequence: CASRARTGELFF.

The chain recombines TRBV18 with TRBJ1-5, with unresolved D. This CDR3 is built from 15 residues. The germline CDR1 and CDR2 sequences are KGHSH and LQKENI. V was trimmed by 3 bases and J by 0 bases, leaving 9 bases between them. The CDR3 DNA reads as TGTGCCAGCTCACCGGACGTAAATAGCAATCAGCCCCAGCATTTT. Its protein is CASSPDVNSNQPQHF.

Note on this clone: In the same sample, other DNA sequences code for this CDR3. The rearrangement links TRBV30 to TRBJ2-7; D might be TRBD1 (6 bases). This CDR3 spans 12 amino acids. Trimming pared 4 bases from V and 1 base from J, leaving 8 bases between. The germline CDR1 and CDR2 sequences are GTSNPN and SVGIG (reference sequence). CDR3 nucleotide sequence: TGTGCCTGGACAACAGGGTCCTACGAGCAGTACTTC. This gives the protein CAWTTGSYEQYF.

A note on this clone: Other DNA sequences in this specimen translate into the identical CDR3. The rearrangement uses TRBV5-4 and TRBJ2-7; 9 bases fit TRBD1. V trimming: 0 bases; J trimming: 1 base; junction bases outside the gene matches: 2. The CDR3 totals 15 residues. The germline V gene has CDR1 SGHNT and CDR2 YYREEE (reference sequence). The CDR3 loop is CASSLGGQGSYEQYF. The CDR3, as DNA: TGTGCCAGCAGCTTGGGCGGACAGGGGTCCTACGAGCAGTACTTC. The full variable domain, its missing parts supplied by reference TRBV5-4 and TRBJ2-7, is ETGVTQSPTHLIKTRGQQVTLRCSSQSGHNTVSWYQQALGQGPQFIFQYYREEENGRGNFPPRFSGLQFPNYSSELNVNALELDDSALYLCASSLGGQGSYEQYFGPGTRLTVT.

The chain employs TRBV5-4 and TRBJ2-2, with D uncertain. V lost 2 bases to trimming and J lost 1 base, with 9 bases between them. Looked up from germline, CDR1 is SGHNT and CDR2 is YYREEE (reference sequence). CDR3 length: 15 amino acids. CDR3 DNA sequence: TGTGCCAGCAGCTTACTTACAGAGAACACCGGGGAGCTGTTTTTT. Amino acids: CASSLLTENTGELFF.

V gene TRBV7-2 combines with J gene TRBJ2-7, with D possibly matching TRBD1 (6 bases). Trimming removed 6 bases from V and 0 bases from J, with 12 bases in between. The CDR3 is made up of 14 amino acids. The V gene's germline CDR1 is SGHTA and CDR2 FQGNSA. CDR3 nucleotide sequence: TGTGCCAGCAGTAATGACAGGTACTCCTACGAGCAGTACTTC. Translation gives CASSNDRYSYEQYF.

To note about this clone: The sample contains more than one DNA sequence encoding this CDR3. The V call is TRBV28, the J call TRBJ1-6; D is unresolved. The CDR3 has 16 amino acids. V was shortened by 2 bases and J by 0 bases, with 8 bases between the two germline ends. Germline V gene sequence: CDR1 MDHEN, CDR2 SYDVKM. CDR3 DNA sequence: TGTGCCAGCAGTTTAGGAGGTAGCTCCTATAATTCACCCCTCCACTTT. Translating it yields CASSLGGSSYNSPLHF.

This sequence joins TRBV18 and TRBJ2-7; TRBD1 aligns across 12 bases. The ends lost 3 bases at V and 4 bases at J; junction bases unmatched: 4. Germline V gene lookup returns CDR1 KGHSH and CDR2 LQKENI. The CDR3 loop spans 15 amino acids. CDR3 region: CASSPRDRGPYEQYF. The CDR3 region has the DNA TGTGCCAGCTCACCCCGGGACAGGGGGCCGTACGAGCAGTACTTC.

The gene calls are TRBV5-4 and TRBJ2-3, with D tentatively TRBD1 or TRBD2 (6 bases each). CDR3 length equals 15 residues. V gave up 4 bases and J gave up 1 base, with 13 bases separating them. Germline values: CDR1 SGHNT, CDR2 YYREEE (reference sequence). CDR3 residues: CASSPYRGGTDTQYF. The DNA of the CDR3 is TGTGCCAGCAGCCCTTATAGGGGGGGCACAGATACGCAGTATTTT.

The V and J genes are TRBV5-5 and TRBJ2-7; D gene uncertain. V lost 9 bases to trimming and J lost 0 bases, with 16 bases between them. From germline, CDR1 is SGHKS and CDR2 YYEKEE (reference sequence). The CDR3 loop spans 14 amino acids. The CDR3 DNA follows: TGTGCCACCTCAATTGCGCCCAACTCCTACGAGCAGTACTTC. Its translation is CATSIAPNSYEQYF. Supplemented by reference TRBV5-5 and TRBJ2-7, the full variable domain reads DAGVTQSPTHLIKTRGQQVTLRCSPISGHKSVSWYQQVLGQGPQFIFQYYEKEERGRGNFPDRFSARQFPNYSSELNVNALLLGDSALYLCATSIAPNSYEQYFGPGTRLTVT.

V gene TRBV18 combines with J gene TRBJ2-1; D is perhaps TRBD1 or TRBD2 (6 bases each). The CDR3 sequence is 19 residues long. Germline V gives CDR1 KGHSH, CDR2 LQKENI. V was trimmed by 1 base and J by 0 bases, leaving 19 bases between them. The CDR3 DNA reads TGTGCCAGCTCACCACGTCAACAGGGAGGTAGGAGCTCCTACAATGAGCAGTTCTTC. This sequence encodes CASSPRQQGGRSSYNEQFF.

This chain uses TRBV14 with TRBJ2-7; a weak D match, TRBD2 (6 bases). The V end lost 4 bases, the J end lost 3 bases, and 16 bases lay between the germline ends. Germline V gene data show CDR1 as SGHDN and CDR2 as FVKESK. This CDR3 has 15 residues. CDR3 amino acids: CASSLAGSVDYEQYF. The CDR3 nucleotides read TGTGCCAGCAGCCTCGCGGGGTCCGTGGACTACGAGCAGTACTTC. Drawing the rest from reference TRBV14 and TRBJ2-7, the complete variable domain is EAGVTQFPSHSVIEKGQTVTLRCDPISGHDNLYWYRRVMGKEIKFLLHFVKESKQDESGMPNNRFLAERTGGTYSTLKVQPAELEDSGVYFCASSLAGSVDYEQYFGPGTRLTVT.

The CDR3 nucleotides read TGTGCCAGCAGCGCAACAGGGTACCAAGAGACCCAGTACTTC. Protein sequence: CASSATGYQETQYF. The chain has TRBV7-9 and TRBJ2-5; weak D call: TRBD1 (6 bases). The CDR3 is 14 residues long. The V gene lost 5 bases and the J gene lost 0 bases, with 10 bases spanning the gap. Germline V gene sequence: CDR1 SEHNR, CDR2 FQNEAQ (reference sequence).

CDR3 nucleotide sequence: TGTGCCAGCAGCCATAGCGGGAGTATAGAGCAGTACTTC. Its protein is CASSHSGSIEQYF. This chain connects TRBV6-1 to TRBJ2-7; 9 nucleotides line up with TRBD2. The CDR3 spans 13 residues. J was trimmed by 7 bases and V by 6 bases; bases with no gene match: 7. Germline CDR1 MNHNS, CDR2 SASEGT.